The entry below gives a single TCR beta chain sequence along with its context. The sample originates from a study of blood T cell repertoires in COVID-19. Generated by immunoSEQ multiplex PCR, the TCRdb table keeps only in-frame clones and is missing some. Of fewer than 400,000 clones listed, 83% are singletons. The TCR originated in a young man with active or convalescent COVID-19. The sample comprised peripheral blood.

CDR3 in amino acids: CASRPERERVEQYF. The CDR3 DNA reads TGCGCCAGCAGACCTGAGCGGGAGAGGGTCGAGCAGTACTTC. V is TRBV5-1 and J is TRBJ2-7; 8 bases map to TRBD2. The V gene's germline CDR1 is SGHRS and CDR2 YFSETQ. V lost 5 bases to trimming and J lost 6 bases; unmatched junction nucleotides: 10. CDR3 length: 14 residues.